This TCR beta chain was identified during a study of blood T cells in healthy people across ages. Turning to this clonotype: Its antigen is undetermined.

Study outcomes and limitations: Comparison with aged donors showed that long-lived donors had more naive CD4+ cells and higher diversity. Naive and antigen-experienced cells were not separated, limiting conclusive comparison.

The authors ran a second PCR of 7 to 11 cycles using a sample-barcoded 5' primer and a J-beta primer mix. All samples yielded 2.5 million or more CDR3-containing paired-end reads. In TCRdb, the 5' RACE reads were re-called with MiXCR into one record per CDR3 protein. Of roughly 570,000 distinct CDR3 sequences detected, approximately 25% appear once; the ten largest clones hold 15% to 20%. Sequenced: blood. The origin of this receptor is a woman in her 70s in good health.

The CDR3 loop is CSVEAGGSEAFF. The CDR3 DNA is TGCAGCGTTGAGGCGGGGGGCTCCGAAGCTTTCTTT. The chain carries TRBV29-1 and TRBJ1-1; possible D gene TRBD1, 6 bases. Per the germline V gene, CDR1 is SQVTM and CDR2 is ANQGSEA. Trimming cost V 3 bases and J 8 bases, with 13 bases left between them. The CDR3 extends over 12 amino acids.